The 29 T cell receptor beta chains in this list originate from one sample, sequenced in a study of shared T cell receptors in the human thymus. The assay was immunoSEQ multiplex PCR, and TCRdb's table has in-frame clones only and misses some. The sample shows 600,000 or so clones, approximately 89% of them seen only once. The sample was also linked to a second study, of human thymus T cells.

Sequencing used thymocytes. The receptors stem from a boy under three years old with a congenital heart defect.

The chain employs TRBV27 and TRBJ1-2; D is perhaps TRBD1 (6 bases). This CDR3 spans 14 amino acids. Germline-derived CDR1 and CDR2 are MNHEY and SMNVEV (reference sequence). Deletions cut 3 bases from V and 2 bases from J, with 10 bases between. CDR3 bases: TGTGCCAGCAGTTTTGGCAGGGGCAACTATGGCTACACCTTC. It codes for CASSFGRGNYGYTF.

V gene TRBV5-6 combines with J gene TRBJ1-3; D is ambiguous. Germline CDR1 SGHDT, CDR2 YYEEEE. Trimming pared 0 bases from V and 4 bases from J, leaving 8 bases between. The CDR3 spans 14 residues. CDR3 protein: CASSLGAGGNTIYF. Here the CDR3 DNA reads TGTGCCAGCAGCTTGGGGGCGGGAGGAAACACCATATATTTT.

This rearrangement joins TRBV25-1 to TRBJ2-3, with no clear D. Germline CDR1 reads MGHDK; CDR2 reads SYGVNS. The germline V and J ends were trimmed by 4 bases and 4 bases, with 9 bases remaining between them. CDR3 size: 13 residues. This CDR3 reads CASSAHVADTQYF. In DNA, the CDR3 is TGTGCCAGCAGTGCCCATGTTGCAGATACGCAGTATTTT.

This rearrangement joins TRBV2 to TRBJ2-5; 7 bases are shared with TRBD1. V was pared by 6 bases and J by 4 bases, with 2 bases of the junction left unmatched. This CDR3 is built from 12 residues. Germline lookup yields CDR1 SNHLY and CDR2 FYNNEI. CDR3 bases: TGTGCCAGCAGGGCAGGGGGAGAGACCCAGTACTTC. Its protein is CASRAGGETQYF.

The V gene is TRBV30, the J gene TRBJ2-1; 8 nucleotides align to TRBD2. CDR1 and CDR2 (germline): GTSNPN, SVGIG (reference sequence). The CDR3 consists of 16 residues. The ends lost 1 base at V and 0 bases at J; junction bases unmatched: 5. The CDR3 here is CAWSDPGTSSYNEQFF. CDR3 nucleotides: TGTGCCTGGAGTGACCCCGGGACTAGCTCCTACAATGAGCAGTTCTTC.

This clone was seen a single time. The CDR3 nucleotides read TGTGCCAGCAGGTACCCCAGGGGGCCGACGCCTTACGAGCAGTACTTC. Its translation is CASRYPRGPTPYEQYF. The rearrangement uses TRBV7-2 and TRBJ2-7; 8 bases are shared with TRBD1. The CDR3 is made up of 16 amino acids. Losses at the gene ends were 6 bases for V and 4 bases for J; bases not matched to a gene: 14. CDR1 is SGHTA and CDR2 is FQGNSA in the germline V gene.

V usage is TRBV6-1 and J usage is TRBJ2-7; 8 bases align to TRBD2. Germline V gene sequence: CDR1 MNHNS, CDR2 SASEGT. Germline trimming cut 8 bases from V and 3 bases from J; bases unmatched to any gene: 9. The CDR3 contains 14 residues. For the CDR3, the DNA is TGTGCCAGCGGTCTACGGGAGGGAGACTACGAGCAGTACTTC. Translation gives CASGLREGDYEQYF.

V and J are TRBV21-1 and TRBJ1-5. TRBV21-1 is a pseudogene. The CDR3 extends over 16 amino acids. In nucleotides, the CDR3 is TGTGCCAGCAGCAAAGTCCTCCCTTATAGCAATCAGCCCCAGCATTTT. Translated, it gives CASSKVLPYSNQPQHF.

This clone occurred once. The gene calls are TRBV27 and TRBJ1-6; 8 positions agree with TRBD1. This CDR3 has 16 amino acids. Germline V gives CDR1 MNHEY, CDR2 SMNVEV (reference sequence). After removal of 5 bases from V and 7 bases from J, the junction contained 10 bases not matched to a gene. CDR3 coding DNA: TGTGCCAGCAGTCTAACAGGGGGATTAGGGAATTCACCCCTCCACTTT. Amino acids: CASSLTGGLGNSPLHF.

J is TRBJ2-2 and V is TRBV7-8; 9 bases align to TRBD2. In germline, CDR1 is SGHVS, CDR2 FQNEAQ. The ends lost 4 bases at V and 2 bases at J; junction bases unmatched: 11. The CDR3 consists of 18 residues. In DNA form, the CDR3 reads TGTGCCAGCAGCTCCCCGAGAAGCGGGAGGAACAACACCGGGGAGCTGTTTTTT. Its protein product is CASSSPRSGRNNTGELFF.

The chain joins TRBV2 to TRBJ1-1, with 7 bases identical to TRBD1. The CDR3 runs 15 residues. Germline lookup yields CDR1 SNHLY and CDR2 FYNNEI. After removal of 7 bases from V and 0 bases from J, the junction contained 8 bases not matched to a gene. In nucleotides, the CDR3 is TGTGCCAGCACCGGGACAGCCGTCATGAACACTGAAGCTTTCTTT. Protein product: CASTGTAVMNTEAFF.

With regard to this clone: At one end, the junction sequence differs from germline, possibly due to a read error. The CDR3 loop is CASSSVGGVSVF. The CDR3 DNA follows: TGTGCCAGCAGCTCCGTAGGCGGGGTTTCGGTCTTC. The chain links TRBV7-8 to TRBJ2-1; a possible D gene is TRBD2 (6 bases). This CDR3 contains 12 residues. The germline V gene has CDR1 SGHVS and CDR2 FQNEAQ.

V gene TRBV7-2 combines with J gene TRBJ1-4, with a possible D match to TRBD1 (5 bases). CDR1 is SGHTA and CDR2 is FQGNSA in the germline V gene. The CDR3 runs to 15 residues. Deletions cut 5 bases from V and 3 bases from J, with 13 bases between. The CDR3 sequence: CASSPRGGSNEKLFF. CDR3 nucleotides: TGTGCCAGCAGCCCTAGGGGAGGATCTAATGAAAAACTGTTTTTT.

The J gene is TRBJ2-1, the V gene TRBV14; 10 positions agree with TRBD2. The germline V gene encodes CDR1 SGHDN and CDR2 FVKESK. With 2 bases clipped from V and 0 bases from J, the junction kept 13 bases outside the gene matches. This CDR3 is built from 20 residues. The CDR3 DNA reads as TGTGCCAGCAGCCAAAGTGAGCGGGAGGGCTCGATCGTCTCCTACAATGAGCAGTTCTTC. Residues: CASSQSEREGSIVSYNEQFF.

The V and J genes are TRBV19 and TRBJ1-1; D is perhaps TRBD1 (5 bases). Germline V gene sequence: CDR1 LNHDA, CDR2 SQIVND (reference sequence). The germline V and J ends were trimmed by 10 bases and 0 bases, with 18 bases remaining between them. This CDR3 spans 15 amino acids. The CDR3 DNA follows: TGTGCCACCCGAGCCCCCAGGGCCATGAACACTGAAGCTTTCTTT. This codes for CATRAPRAMNTEAFF.

The chain carries TRBV7-2 and TRBJ1-1; unclear D gene. V shed 4 bases and J shed 1 base, with 16 bases lying between them. The CDR3 is made up of 16 amino acids. Per germline, CDR1 SGHTA and CDR2 FQGNSA. CDR3 DNA sequence: TGTGCCAGCAGCTCCACCTATGGGCAGAAGAACACTGAAGCTTTCTTT. This sequence encodes CASSSTYGQKNTEAFF.

The chain employs TRBV10-3 and TRBJ2-6; 7 nucleotides match TRBD1. Trimming took 4 bases from V and 2 from J; bases not matched to a gene: 8. CDR1 ENHRY and CDR2 SYGVKD come from the germline V gene. The CDR3 sequence is 17 residues long. Written as DNA, the CDR3 is TGTGCCATCAGTGTTGACAGGGACCCTCCTGGGGCCAACGTCCTGACTTTC. This sequence encodes CAISVDRDPPGANVLTF.

The chain joins TRBV5-6 to TRBJ2-7; D call uncertain. V was trimmed by 1 base and J by 5 bases, leaving 19 bases between them. The CDR3 spans 16 residues. Germline CDR1 is SGHDT and CDR2 is YYEEEE. Here the CDR3 reads CASSLNYGGRPHEQYF. CDR3 bases: TGTGCCAGCAGCTTGAATTATGGTGGCAGGCCCCACGAGCAGTACTTC.

The genes are TRBV11-3 and TRBJ2-1; 7 positions agree with TRBD2. V trimming: 4 bases; J trimming: 5 bases; junction bases outside the gene matches: 5. The CDR3 consists of 14 residues. Germline V gene data show CDR1 as SGHNT and CDR2 as YENEEA. The CDR3 protein is CASSSAGVNNEQFF. The DNA for the CDR3 is TGTGCCAGCAGCTCGGCGGGAGTGAACAATGAGCAGTTCTTC.

The V and J genes are TRBV19 and TRBJ1-1, with TRBD1 identical over 10 bases. The V gene end was trimmed by 0 bases and the J gene end by 1 base; junction bases not matched to a gene: 5. The V gene's germline CDR1 is LNHDA and CDR2 SQIVND (reference sequence). The CDR3 extends over 17 amino acids. Here the CDR3 DNA reads TGTGCCAGTAGTATAGACTCCGGGACAGGGGAGAACACTGAAGCTTTCTTT. Amino acid sequence: CASSIDSGTGENTEAFF.

In this sample, this clone turned up a few times. V is TRBV7-9 and J is TRBJ1-2, with D possibly TRBD1 on 6 matching bases. V was pared by 3 bases and J by 3 bases, with 17 bases between. Germline V CDR1 and CDR2: SEHNR, FQNEAQ (reference sequence). The CDR3 is 16 residues long. CDR3 sequence reads: CASSLGQGHNDYGYTF. Here the CDR3 DNA reads TGTGCCAGCAGCTTGGGACAAGGACACAATGACTATGGCTACACCTTC.

V usage is TRBV9 and J usage is TRBJ1-5; 8 positions agree with TRBD1. Germline V lookup: CDR1 SGDLS, CDR2 YYNGEE. This CDR3 comprises 17 residues. The V gene end was trimmed by 3 bases and the J gene end by 3 bases; junction bases not matched to a gene: 11. CDR3 DNA sequence: TGTGCCAGCAGCGCAGGTCCCGGGACAGGACTCAATCAGCCCCAGCATTTT. This encodes CASSAGPGTGLNQPQHF.

The chain links TRBV5-1 to TRBJ2-1; D is perhaps TRBD1 (6 bases). Per the germline V gene, CDR1 is SGHRS and CDR2 is YFSETQ. V was pared by 4 bases and J by 2 bases, with 16 bases between. The CDR3 is made up of 16 amino acids. The CDR3 nucleotides are TGCGCCAGCAGCAAAACAGGGTCTCAGACCTACAATGAGCAGTTCTTC. This translates into CASSKTGSQTYNEQFF. Looking up the rest from reference TRBV5-1 and TRBJ2-1 gives the full variable domain: KAGVTQTPRYLIKTRGQQVTLSCSPISGHRSVSWYQQTPGQGLQFLFEYFSETQRNKGNFPGRFSGRQFSNSRSEMNVSTLELGDSALYLCASSKTGSQTYNEQFFGPGTRLTVL.

The chain recombines TRBV30 with TRBJ1-1; no reliable D call. There are 12 residues in the CDR3. Germline assignment: CDR1 GTSNPN and CDR2 SVGIG (reference sequence). The V end lost 3 bases, the J end lost 3 bases, and 8 bases lay between the germline ends. The DNA of the CDR3 is TGTGCCTGGAGCTTTTCTGACACTGAAGCTTTCTTT. Its translation: CAWSFSDTEAFF.

In its sample, this clone was seen a few times. The chain combines TRBV4-1 with TRBJ2-2; 7 nucleotides agree with TRBD1. There are 16 residues in the CDR3. V was clipped by 4 bases and J by 9 bases; unmatched bases: 14. Germline CDR1 is MGHRA and CDR2 is YSYEKL. CDR3 region: CASSLLDRARDRELFF. The CDR3 DNA reads as TGCGCCAGCAGCCTCCTAGACAGGGCCCGGGACCGGGAGCTGTTTTTT.

The genes are TRBV2 and TRBJ2-7; D is perhaps TRBD2 (5 bases). CDR3 length: 16 residues. Germline V lookup: CDR1 SNHLY, CDR2 FYNNEI. Trimming left V 3 bases short and J 6 bases short, with 21 bases between. CDR3 sequence: CASSDGLARDLGEQYF. The DNA for the CDR3 is TGTGCCAGCAGTGATGGGCTAGCTAGGGATCTTGGCGAGCAGTACTTC. The full variable domain, with the rest looked up from reference TRBV2 and TRBJ2-7, is EPEVTQTPSHQVTQMGQEVILRCVPISNHLYFYWYRQILGQKVEFLVSFYNNEISEKSEIFDDQFSVERPDGSNFTLKIRSTKLEDSAMYFCASSDGLARDLGEQYFGPGTRLTVT.

The chain links TRBV6-1 to TRBJ2-7; TRBD2 matches at 9 bases. The junction had 12 bases not matched to a gene; V was cut back by 3 bases and J by 0 bases. CDR1 and CDR2 (germline): MNHNS, SASEGT. This CDR3 has 18 residues. The CDR3 spells CASSDSWFASGISYEQYF. The CDR3 nucleotides are TGTGCCAGCAGTGATAGCTGGTTCGCTAGCGGGATCTCCTACGAGCAGTACTTC.

The chain links TRBV12-2 to TRBJ2-1; the table's D call of TRBD2 was not tested on the DNA. TRBV12-2 counts as a pseudogene. CDR3 size: 19 residues. CDR3: CASRLALSGRIGCYNEQFF. The CDR3 DNA is TGTGCAAGTCGCTTAGCGCTCAGCGGGAGGATCGGGTGTTACAATGAGCAGTTCTTC.

The V and J genes are TRBV7-7 and TRBJ2-7; tentatively, D is TRBD1 (5 bases). CDR3 length: 15 amino acids. CDR1 is SSHAT, CDR2 FNYEAQ, per germline (reference sequence). V was trimmed by 2 bases and J by 1 base, leaving 12 bases between them. CDR3 bases: TGTGCCAGCAGCTTACGCAGGGCTAATTCCTACGAGCAGTACTTC. This sequence encodes CASSLRRANSYEQYF.